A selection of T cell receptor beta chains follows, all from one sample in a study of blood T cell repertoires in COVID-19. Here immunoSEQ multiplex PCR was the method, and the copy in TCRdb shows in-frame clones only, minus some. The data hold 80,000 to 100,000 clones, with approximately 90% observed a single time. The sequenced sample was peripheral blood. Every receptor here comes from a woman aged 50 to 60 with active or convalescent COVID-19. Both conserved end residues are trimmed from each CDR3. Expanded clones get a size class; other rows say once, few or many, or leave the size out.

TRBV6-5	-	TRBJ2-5	ASSYSKGASQETQY
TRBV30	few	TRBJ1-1	AWSVQLAGGRNTEAF
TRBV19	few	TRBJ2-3	ASSRQGRGGTDTQY
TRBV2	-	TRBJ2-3	ASSGQGNTDTQY
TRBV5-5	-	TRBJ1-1	ASSFGERNTEAF
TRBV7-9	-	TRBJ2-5	ASSVNSGRETQY
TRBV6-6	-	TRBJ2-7	ASSPLGGGGTPDEQY
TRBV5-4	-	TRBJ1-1	ASSFVAGEAF
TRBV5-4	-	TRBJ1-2	ASSGGQGFYGYT
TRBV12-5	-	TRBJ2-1	ASGLVRASGGANEQF
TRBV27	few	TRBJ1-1	ASSPYRGHNTEAF
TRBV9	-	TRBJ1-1	ASSAGTGLDTEAF
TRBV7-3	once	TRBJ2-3	ASSSETSRGTDTQY
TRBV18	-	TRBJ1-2	ASSLGQGAFYGYT
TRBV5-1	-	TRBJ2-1	ASSLGLAGGNEQF
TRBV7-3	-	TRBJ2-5	ASSPGGGGPPETQY
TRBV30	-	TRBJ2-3	AWSVSLGRGSLADTQY
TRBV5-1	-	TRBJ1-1	ASSREATNTEAF
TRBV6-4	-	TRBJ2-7	ASSDEKDYEQY
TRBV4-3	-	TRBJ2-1	ASSQGGTGSYNEQF
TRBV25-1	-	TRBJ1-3	ASSEHKSGDWGNTIY
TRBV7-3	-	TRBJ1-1	ASSLSGGTEAF
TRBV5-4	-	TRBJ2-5	ASRPDRDQETQY
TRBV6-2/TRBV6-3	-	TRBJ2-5	ASSFRDRETQY
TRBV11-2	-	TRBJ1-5	ASSLGVSQPQH
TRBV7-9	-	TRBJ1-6	AAGDPNSPLH
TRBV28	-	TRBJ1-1	ASRKGRGVTEAF
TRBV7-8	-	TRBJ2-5	ASSRMGGARETQY